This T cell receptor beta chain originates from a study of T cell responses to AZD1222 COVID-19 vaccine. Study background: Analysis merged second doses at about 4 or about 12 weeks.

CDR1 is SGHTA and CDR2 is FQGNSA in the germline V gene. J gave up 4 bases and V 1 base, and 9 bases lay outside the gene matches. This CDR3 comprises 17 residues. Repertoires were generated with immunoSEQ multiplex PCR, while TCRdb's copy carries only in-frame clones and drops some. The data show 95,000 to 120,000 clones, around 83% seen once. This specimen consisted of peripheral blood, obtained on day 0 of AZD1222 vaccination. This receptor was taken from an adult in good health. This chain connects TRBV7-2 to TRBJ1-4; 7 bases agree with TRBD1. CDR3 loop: CASSLVNWGDSNEKLFF. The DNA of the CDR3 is TGTGCCAGCAGCTTAGTTAATTGGGGGGACAGTAATGAAAAACTGTTTTTT.